This T cell receptor beta chain was captured by sequencing in a study of T cell responses to AZD1222 COVID-19 vaccine. Study results and limitations: Possibly, clonal diversity was underestimated; donors were largely white British and included more females.

The repertoire was sequenced with immunoSEQ multiplex PCR; TCRdb's copy has only in-frame clones and lacks some. This sample has 95,000 to 150,000 clones; about 92% occur once, and the top ten carry 1.1%. This clone was counted between two and nine times. Its antigen is as yet unknown. CDR3 length equals 14 residues. Germline V gene data show CDR1 as LNHDA and CDR2 as SQIVND (reference sequence). Deletions cut 3 bases from V and 4 bases from J, with 10 bases between. The sequence was obtained from an adult in good health. The source was peripheral blood, collected on day 0 of AZD1222 vaccination. The chain couples TRBV19 to TRBJ2-1, with D perhaps matching TRBD2 (5 bases). The CDR3 is CASSIGEGYNEQFF. The DNA for the CDR3 is TGTGCCAGTAGTATCGGCGAGGGTTACAATGAGCAGTTCTTC.